This passage covers 29 T cell receptor beta chains from one sample sequenced in a study of early T cells in non-severe SARS-CoV-2 infection. TCRdb fed the 5' RACE reads into MiXCR, producing one record per CDR3 protein. Of 80,000 to 100,000 distinct CDR3 sequences in the sample, roughly an eighth were seen once. What was sequenced was whole blood. The receptors stem from an adult who was a healthcare worker with PCR-confirmed SARS-CoV-2 infection or an uninfected control (not recorded which).

A few counts support this clonotype. The chain couples TRBV3-1 to TRBJ1-2, with 9 bases lining up with TRBD1. Germline-derived CDR1 and CDR2 are LGHDT and YNNKEL (reference sequence). The V segment lost 4 bases and the J segment 8 bases; nucleotides outside the gene matches: 8. This CDR3 has 14 residues. The CDR3 DNA reads as TGTGCCAGCAGCCCATGGGACAGGGCAGGAGGCTACACCTTC. Protein sequence: CASSPWDRAGGYTF.

This clonotype was counted between two and nine times. The chain links TRBV7-2 to TRBJ1-1; TRBD1 matches 7 bases. Germline CDR1 is SGHTA and CDR2 is FQGNSA. V lost 5 bases, J lost 6 bases, and 6 bases stayed unmatched. The CDR3 spans 13 residues. The CDR3 sequence is CASSPDRVSEAFF. The CDR3 nucleotides read TGTGCCAGCAGCCCTGACAGGGTCTCTGAAGCTTTCTTT.

This sequence joins TRBV20-1 and TRBJ1-1; 7 bases are shared with TRBD1. After removal of 3 bases from V and 0 bases from J, the junction contained 1 base not matched to a gene. The germline gives CDR1 DFQATT, CDR2 SNEGSKA (reference sequence). The CDR3 consists of 13 residues. The CDR3 is CSARGQLNTEAFF. The CDR3, as DNA: TGCAGTGCTAGGGGACAGCTGAACACTGAAGCTTTCTTT.

This clonotype was seen a handful of times. The chain has TRBV20-1 and TRBJ2-7, with TRBD1 matching over 7 bases. The V gene end was trimmed by 5 bases and the J gene end by 7 bases; junction bases not matched to a gene: 14. Germline V gene data show CDR1 as DFQATT and CDR2 as SNEGSKA (reference sequence). This CDR3 spans 14 amino acids. The chain's CDR3 is CSAPETGIPWEQYF. The CDR3 nucleotides are TGCAGTGCTCCCGAGACAGGGATTCCATGGGAGCAGTACTTC.

The chain combines TRBV5-1 with TRBJ2-7, with 7 bases fitting TRBD1. The trim removed 7 bases at V and 1 base at J, leaving 2 bases unmatched. This CDR3 comprises 12 residues. Per germline, CDR1 SGHRS and CDR2 YFSETQ. The CDR3 DNA reads TGCGCCAGCCGACAGGGTTCCTACGAGCAGTACTTC. Protein product: CASRQGSYEQYF.

This clonotype has only a few counts. The genes are TRBV7-6 and TRBJ2-3; 8 bases line up with TRBD2. Germline assignment: CDR1 SGHVS and CDR2 FNYEAQ. Losses at the gene ends were 0 bases for V and 0 bases for J; bases not matched to a gene: 5. This CDR3 region has 17 residues. The CDR3 region has the DNA TGTGCCAGCAGCTTAGCCACTAGCGGAATTAGCACAGATACGCAGTATTTT. Its protein is CASSLATSGISTDTQYF.

This clonotype was picked up many times. The rearrangement links TRBV19 to TRBJ2-1; D tentatively fits TRBD1 or TRBD2 (5 bases each). The CDR3 consists of 15 residues. Germline V gene sequence: CDR1 LNHDA, CDR2 SQIVND (reference sequence). V was cut by 5 bases and J by 2 bases, with 13 bases left in between. The CDR3 sequence: CASSPRDGPYNEQFF. For the CDR3, the DNA is TGTGCCAGTAGTCCCCGGGACGGACCCTACAATGAGCAGTTCTTC.

J is TRBJ2-5 and V is TRBV14; no clear D. CDR1 and CDR2 (germline): SGHDN, FVKESK. The ends were cut back, 8 bases at V and 1 base at J, with 5 bases in the middle. This CDR3 contains 11 residues. CDR3 sequence (DNA): TGTGCCAGCGGGATCCAAGAGACCCAGTACTTC. Its translation: CASGIQETQYF. The full variable domain, rest sourced from reference TRBV14 and TRBJ2-5, is EAGVTQFPSHSVIEKGQTVTLRCDPISGHDNLYWYRRVMGKEIKFLLHFVKESKQDESGMPNNRFLAERTGGTYSTLKVQPAELEDSGVYFCASGIQETQYFGPGTRLLVL.

The gene calls are TRBV20-1 and TRBJ2-1, with a weak D call TRBD2 (6 bases). The germline V gene has CDR1 DFQATT and CDR2 SNEGSKA (reference sequence). Trimming left V 6 bases short and J 9 bases short, with 27 bases between. There are 16 residues in the CDR3. CDR3 region: CSAQGGINQPVSEQFF. Written as DNA, the CDR3 is TGCAGTGCCCAAGGAGGGATTAACCAGCCCGTCAGTGAGCAGTTCTTC.

This clonotype came up a few times. The V call is TRBV28, the J call TRBJ2-7; D might be TRBD1 (5 bases). Trimming cost V 10 bases and J 5 bases, with 15 bases left between them. The germline V gene encodes CDR1 MDHEN and CDR2 SYDVKM. The CDR3 contains 12 residues. The CDR3 sequence: CAILGRAHEQYF. The CDR3 DNA reads TGTGCCATACTGGGCAGGGCCCACGAGCAGTACTTC.

This clonotype was picked up a small number of times. The genes are TRBV11-2 and TRBJ1-5, with unresolved D. Trimming left V 1 base short and J 4 bases short, with 5 bases between. The length of the CDR3 is 13 residues. The V gene's germline CDR1 is SGHAT and CDR2 FQNNGV. DNA for the CDR3: TGTGCCAGCAGCTTAGTCCCGAATCAGCCCCAGCATTTT. Encoded protein: CASSLVPNQPQHF. The full variable domain, in which reference TRBV11-2 and TRBJ1-5 provide the parts outside the CDR3, is EAGVAQSPRYKIIEKRQSVAFWCNPISGHATLYWYQQILGQGPKLLIQFQNNGVVDDSQLPKDRFSAERLKGVDSTLKIQPAKLEDSAVYLCASSLVPNQPQHFGDGTRLSIL.

This clonotype was seen only a few times. V is TRBV12-3 or TRBV12-4 and J is TRBJ2-1; 9 bases fit TRBD2. Trimming removed 3 bases from V and 4 bases from J; junction bases left unmatched: 4. CDR3 length: 15 amino acids. The CDR3 DNA is TGTGCCAGCAGTTTTACAAGCGGGAGGTACAATGAGCAGTTCTTC. Its translation: CASSFTSGRYNEQFF.

This clonotype was observed a handful of times. The chain uses TRBV29-1 and TRBJ1-1, with unresolved D. CDR3 length: 12 amino acids. Germline V gene lookup returns CDR1 SQVTM and CDR2 ANQGSEA. V lost 2 bases and J lost 6, with 10 bases in between. In DNA form, the CDR3 reads TGCAGCGTTGAAAGCCCGGCCCCTGAAGCTTTCTTT. It yields the protein CSVESPAPEAFF.

In this sample, this clonotype turned up a few times. V is TRBV27 and J is TRBJ1-2; perhaps TRBD1 as D (5 bases). Germline-derived CDR1 and CDR2 are MNHEY and SMNVEV (reference sequence). V gave up 3 bases and J gave up 8 bases, with 13 bases separating them. This CDR3 has 13 amino acids. The CDR3 is CASSFGDRKGYTF. The CDR3 DNA reads TGTGCCAGCAGTTTTGGGGACCGCAAAGGCTACACCTTC.

The sample holds a few counts of this clonotype. The chain joins TRBV18 to TRBJ2-3; no definite D call. The length of the CDR3 is 10 residues. With 6 bases removed from V and 5 bases from J, the gap between germline ends came to 3 bases. Per the germline V gene, CDR1 is KGHSH and CDR2 is LQKENI. For the CDR3, the DNA is TGTGCCAGCTCCGTAGATACGCAGTATTTT. Translating it yields CASSVDTQYF.

This clonotype was seen a few times. V and J are TRBV6-5 and TRBJ2-4; D is uncertain. V gave up 4 bases and J gave up 0 bases, with 4 bases separating them. The germline gives CDR1 MNHEY, CDR2 SVGAGI. The CDR3 loop spans 13 amino acids. This chain's CDR3 is CASSSVAKNIQYF. CDR3 bases: TGTGCCAGCAGTTCTGTAGCCAAAAACATTCAGTACTTC.

This clonotype was seen a few times. The chain has TRBV29-1 and TRBJ1-3; unclear D gene. Trimming stripped 7 bases from V and 0 bases from J, with 13 bases between. The V gene's germline CDR1 is SQVTM and CDR2 ANQGSEA. The CDR3 has 14 residues. Here the CDR3 DNA reads TGCAGCGGCCGCCTGCAGACCTCTGGAAACACCATATATTTT. This translates into CSGRLQTSGNTIYF.

CDR3 protein: CSVESLIGMVQYF. In DNA, the CDR3 is TGCAGCGTTGAAAGCCTCATTGGAATGGTTCAGTACTTC. V is TRBV29-1 and J is TRBJ2-4; D gene ambiguous. The CDR3 has 13 amino acids. V lost 2 bases and J lost 11, with 16 bases in between. Germline CDR1 SQVTM, CDR2 ANQGSEA.

The sample holds a few counts of this clonotype. This chain connects TRBV28 to TRBJ2-1; D is possibly TRBD2 (5 bases). The CDR3 spans 16 residues. Germline loops: CDR1 MDHEN, CDR2 SYDVKM. V was cut by 7 bases and J by 0 bases, with 16 bases left in between. CDR3 sequence (DNA): TGTGCCAGCAACACTAGGCGACTAATCTCCTACAATGAGCAGTTCTTC. It specifies CASNTRRLISYNEQFF.

This clonotype has only a few counts. V is TRBV7-9 and J is TRBJ2-7, with D possibly TRBD2 on 6 matching bases. The CDR3 length is 14 residues. Per the germline V gene, CDR1 is SEHNR and CDR2 is FQNEAQ (reference sequence). Trimming stripped 5 bases from V and 3 bases from J, with 14 bases between. In nucleotides, the CDR3 is TGTGCCAGCAGCACGGGACTGAGCCTCTACGAGCAGTACTTC. This codes for CASSTGLSLYEQYF.

This clonotype was detected only a few times. The chain links TRBV7-9 to TRBJ2-1, with D possibly matching TRBD1 (6 bases). V dropped 3 bases and J dropped 1 base, with 13 bases sitting between them. This CDR3 contains 16 residues. Germline CDR1 reads SEHNR; CDR2 reads FQNEAQ (reference sequence). The CDR3 region has the DNA TGTGCCAGCAGCTTCGGGACAAGTAGGTCCTACAATGAGCAGTTCTTC. It specifies CASSFGTSRSYNEQFF.

The chain employs TRBV5-1 and TRBJ1-1, with 8 bases that match TRBD1. Germline CDR1 and CDR2: SGHRS and YFSETQ. V was pared by 5 bases and J by 7 bases, with 13 bases of the junction left unmatched. The CDR3 runs 15 residues. CDR3 in DNA: TGCGCCAGCAGTCTTGGGCCCACAGGGGGAATTGAAGCTTTCTTT. Translating gives CASSLGPTGGIEAFF.

The gene calls are TRBV7-6 and TRBJ1-2; unclear D gene. V lost 0 bases, J lost 4 bases, and 6 bases lay in between. This CDR3 comprises 13 residues. From germline, CDR1 is SGHVS and CDR2 FNYEAQ. DNA for the CDR3: TGTGCCAGCAGCTTAGCGCCCAGCTATGGCTACACCTTC. This sequence encodes CASSLAPSYGYTF.

This clonotype was detected only a few times. The chain is built from TRBV11-2 and TRBJ2-1; 8 bases align to TRBD2. Germline CDR1 SGHAT, CDR2 FQNNGV. With V trimmed by 5 bases and J by 7 bases, 13 bases remained unmatched. The CDR3 consists of 16 residues. The CDR3 protein is CASSPTSVGTRNEQFF. The CDR3 nucleotides read TGTGCCAGCAGCCCGACTAGCGTAGGTACAAGGAATGAGCAGTTCTTC.

The chain is built from TRBV29-1 and TRBJ2-7; D may be TRBD1 (6 bases). This CDR3 comprises 14 residues. Germline lookup yields CDR1 SQVTM and CDR2 ANQGSEA. V was pared by 3 bases and J by 2 bases, with 14 bases between. The CDR3: CSVDEEGHPYEQYF. The CDR3 coding sequence is TGCAGCGTTGACGAAGAGGGACACCCCTACGAGCAGTACTTC.

This clonotype was detected only a few times. The V and J genes are TRBV6-5 and TRBJ2-7; 9 nucleotides agree with TRBD2. This CDR3 contains 19 residues. Per germline, CDR1 MNHEY and CDR2 SVGAGI. Trimming removed 0 bases from V and 1 base from J; junction bases left unmatched: 13. CDR3 protein: CASSYSASLLAGSSYEQYF. CDR3 in DNA: TGTGCCAGCAGTTACTCTGCCTCCCTACTAGCGGGTTCATCCTACGAGCAGTACTTC.

The gene calls are TRBV21-1 and TRBJ2-7; the table's D call, TRBD1, was not checked against the DNA. TRBV21-1 has pseudogene status. The CDR3 extends over 15 amino acids. The CDR3 here is CASSPYRDRAYEQYF. DNA of the CDR3: TGTGCCAGCAGCCCTTACCGGGACCGAGCCTACGAGCAGTACTTC.

The V call is TRBV2, the J call TRBJ2-1; the match to TRBD2 covers 9 bases. Trimming removed 6 bases from V and 0 bases from J; junction bases left unmatched: 9. The CDR3 length is 17 residues. Per the germline V gene, CDR1 is SNHLY and CDR2 is FYNNEI. The CDR3 region is CASSPGLAQSSYNEQFF. In DNA, the CDR3 is TGTGCCAGCAGCCCAGGACTAGCGCAAAGCTCCTACAATGAGCAGTTCTTC.

For the CDR3, the DNA is TGTGCCAGCAGCACCGGGACAGGGGGGACCTCCACAGATACGCAGTATTTT. This gives the protein CASSTGTGGTSTDTQYF. The gene calls are TRBV28 and TRBJ2-3, with 11 bases fitting TRBD1. J was trimmed by 2 bases and V by 6 bases; bases with no gene match: 10. The CDR3 totals 17 residues. The germline V gene has CDR1 MDHEN and CDR2 SYDVKM.